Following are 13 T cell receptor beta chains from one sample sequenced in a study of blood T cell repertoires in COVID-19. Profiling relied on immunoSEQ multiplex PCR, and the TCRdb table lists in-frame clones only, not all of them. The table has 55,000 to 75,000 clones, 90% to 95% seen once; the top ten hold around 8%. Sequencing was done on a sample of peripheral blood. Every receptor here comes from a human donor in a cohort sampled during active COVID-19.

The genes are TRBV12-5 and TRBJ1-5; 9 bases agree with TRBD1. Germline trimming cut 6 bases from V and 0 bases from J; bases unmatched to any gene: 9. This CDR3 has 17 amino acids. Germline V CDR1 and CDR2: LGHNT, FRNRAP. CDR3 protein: CASGWTGDFYSNQPQHF. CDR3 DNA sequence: TGTGCTAGTGGGTGGACAGGGGACTTTTATAGCAATCAGCCCCAGCATTTT.

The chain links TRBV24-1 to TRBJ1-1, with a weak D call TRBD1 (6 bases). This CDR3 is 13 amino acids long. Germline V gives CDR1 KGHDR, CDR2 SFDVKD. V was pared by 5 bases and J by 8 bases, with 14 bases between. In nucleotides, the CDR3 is TGTGCCACCAGTGCCGGGACATCCGGAGAAGCTTTCTTT. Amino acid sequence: CATSAGTSGEAFF.

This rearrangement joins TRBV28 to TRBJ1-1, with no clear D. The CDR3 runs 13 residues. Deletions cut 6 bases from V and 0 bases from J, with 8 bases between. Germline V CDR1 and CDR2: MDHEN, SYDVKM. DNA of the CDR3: TGTGCCAGCAGAGACCTAGTGAACACTGAAGCTTTCTTT. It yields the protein CASRDLVNTEAFF.

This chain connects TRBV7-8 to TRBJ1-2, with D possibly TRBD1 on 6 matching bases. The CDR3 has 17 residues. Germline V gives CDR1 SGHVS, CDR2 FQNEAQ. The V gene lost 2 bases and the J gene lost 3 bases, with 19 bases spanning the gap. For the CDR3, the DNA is TGTGCCAGCAGCTTACCCCAGCGGGACAACAGGCACTATGGCTACACCTTC. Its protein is CASSLPQRDNRHYGYTF.

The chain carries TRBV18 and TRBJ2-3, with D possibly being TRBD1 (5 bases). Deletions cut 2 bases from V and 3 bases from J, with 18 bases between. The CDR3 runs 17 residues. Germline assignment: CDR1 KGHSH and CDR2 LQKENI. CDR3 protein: CASSPGAGKRVTDTQYF. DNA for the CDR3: TGTGCCAGCTCACCAGGCGCAGGGAAGAGAGTTACAGATACGCAGTATTTT.

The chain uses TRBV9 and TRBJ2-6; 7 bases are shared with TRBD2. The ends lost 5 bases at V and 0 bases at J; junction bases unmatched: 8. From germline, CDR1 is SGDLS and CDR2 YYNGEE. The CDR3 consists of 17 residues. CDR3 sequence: CASSGSGEVSGANVLTF. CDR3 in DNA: TGTGCCAGCAGTGGGAGCGGGGAGGTCTCTGGGGCCAACGTCCTGACTTTC.

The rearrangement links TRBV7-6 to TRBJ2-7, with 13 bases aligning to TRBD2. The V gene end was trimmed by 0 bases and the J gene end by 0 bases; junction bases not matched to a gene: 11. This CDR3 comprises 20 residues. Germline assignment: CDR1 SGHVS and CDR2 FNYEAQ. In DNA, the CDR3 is TGTGCCAGCAGCTTAGCTTTTGGGACTAGCGGGGAGACCGACTCCTACGAGCAGTACTTC. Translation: CASSLAFGTSGETDSYEQYF.

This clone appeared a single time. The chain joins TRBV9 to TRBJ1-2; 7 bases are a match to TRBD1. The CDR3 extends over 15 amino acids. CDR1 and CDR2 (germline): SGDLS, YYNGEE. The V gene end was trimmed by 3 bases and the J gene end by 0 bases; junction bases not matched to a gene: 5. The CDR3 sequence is CASSGRDSSNYGYTF. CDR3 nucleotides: TGTGCCAGCAGCGGTCGGGACAGTTCTAACTATGGCTACACCTTC.

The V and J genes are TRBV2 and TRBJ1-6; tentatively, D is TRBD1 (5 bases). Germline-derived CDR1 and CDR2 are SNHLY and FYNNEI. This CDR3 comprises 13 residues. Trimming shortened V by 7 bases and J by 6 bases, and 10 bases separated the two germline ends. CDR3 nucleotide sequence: TGTGCCAGCAACGCAGGGCCTAATTCACCCCTCCACTTT. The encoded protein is CASNAGPNSPLHF. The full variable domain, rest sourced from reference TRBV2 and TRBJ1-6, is EPEVTQTPSHQVTQMGQEVILRCVPISNHLYFYWYRQILGQKVEFLVSFYNNEISEKSEIFDDQFSVERPDGSNFTLKIRSTKLEDSAMYFCASNAGPNSPLHFGNGTRLTVT.

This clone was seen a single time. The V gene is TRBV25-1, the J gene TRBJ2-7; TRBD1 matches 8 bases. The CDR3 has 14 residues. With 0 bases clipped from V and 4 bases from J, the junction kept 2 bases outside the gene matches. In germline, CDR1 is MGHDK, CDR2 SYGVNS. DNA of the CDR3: TGTGCCAGCAGTGAATATACAGGGGGATACGAGCAGTACTTC. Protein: CASSEYTGGYEQYF.

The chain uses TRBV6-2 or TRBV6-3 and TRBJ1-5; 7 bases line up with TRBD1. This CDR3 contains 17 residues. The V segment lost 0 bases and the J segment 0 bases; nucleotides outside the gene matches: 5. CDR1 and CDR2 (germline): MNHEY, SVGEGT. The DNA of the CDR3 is TGTGCCAGCAGTTACTCGAAGGACAGGTATAGCAATCAGCCCCAGCATTTT. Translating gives CASSYSKDRYSNQPQHF.

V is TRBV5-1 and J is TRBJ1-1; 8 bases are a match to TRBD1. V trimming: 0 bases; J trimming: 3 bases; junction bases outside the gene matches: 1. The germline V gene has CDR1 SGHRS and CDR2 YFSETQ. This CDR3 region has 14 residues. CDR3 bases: TGCGCCAGCAGCTTGGACAGGGGGGACACTGAAGCTTTCTTT. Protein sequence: CASSLDRGDTEAFF.

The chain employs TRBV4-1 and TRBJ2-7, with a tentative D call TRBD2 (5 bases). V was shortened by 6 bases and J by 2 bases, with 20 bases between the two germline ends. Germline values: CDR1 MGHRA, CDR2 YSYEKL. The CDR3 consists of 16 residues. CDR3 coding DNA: TGCGCCAGCAGTCCAAGCACTGGACTGGCAACCTACGAGCAGTACTTC. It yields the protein CASSPSTGLATYEQYF.